This TCR beta chain was documented in a study of STAT5B mutations in CD4+ large granular lymphocyte leukemia. Findings and limits, study-wide: Without putative leukemic clones, patient CD4-sorted repertoires remained more clonal than healthy CD4+ repertoires. Without HLA matching, higher CD4+ than CD8+ T-LGLL clonality could reflect small sample size. 25% of private leukemic clonotypes occurred rarely in other patients' non-leukemic repertoires. Top patient clones used TRBV06 genes more often: 8/27 versus 2/35 in controls.

Trimming left V 0 bases short and J 6 bases short, with 15 bases between. Germline CDR1 reads SGHTS; CDR2 reads YDEGEE. The CDR3 is 16 amino acids. The data were produced by immunoSEQ multiplex PCR, yet TCRdb's version contains in-frame clones alone and is incomplete. The sample has some 34,000 clones; 76% are singletons. Comment on this clone: Antigen: not known.

Specimen: CD4+ T cells from blood buffy coats. The gene calls are TRBV5-8 and TRBJ2-2; a weak D match, TRBD2 (5 bases). The sequence was obtained from a human donor in good health. CDR3 DNA sequence: TGTGCCAGCAGCTTGGTAGCGTTTCGAGTGCCCGGGGAGCTGTTTTTT. Protein: CASSLVAFRVPGELFF. Based on the CDR3 plus reference TRBV5-8 and TRBJ2-2, the full variable domain is EAGVTQSPTHLIKTRGQQATLRCSPISGHTSVYWYQQALGLGLQFLLWYDEGEERNRGNFPPRFSGRQFPNYSSELNVNALELEDSALYLCASSLVAFRVPGELFFGEGSRLTVL.